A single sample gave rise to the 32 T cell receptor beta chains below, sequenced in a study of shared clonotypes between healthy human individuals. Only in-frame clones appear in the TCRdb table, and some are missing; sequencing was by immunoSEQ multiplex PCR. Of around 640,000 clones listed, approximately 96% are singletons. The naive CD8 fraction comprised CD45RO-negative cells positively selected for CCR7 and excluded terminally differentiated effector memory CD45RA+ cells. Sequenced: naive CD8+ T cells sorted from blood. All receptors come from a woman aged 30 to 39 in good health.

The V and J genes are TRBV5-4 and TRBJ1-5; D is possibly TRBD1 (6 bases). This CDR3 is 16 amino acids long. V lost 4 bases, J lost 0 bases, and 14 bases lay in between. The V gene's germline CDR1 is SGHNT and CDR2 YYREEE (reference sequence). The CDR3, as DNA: TGTGCCAGCAGCCGTGGACAGATTAATAGCAATCAGCCCCAGCATTTT. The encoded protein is CASSRGQINSNQPQHF.

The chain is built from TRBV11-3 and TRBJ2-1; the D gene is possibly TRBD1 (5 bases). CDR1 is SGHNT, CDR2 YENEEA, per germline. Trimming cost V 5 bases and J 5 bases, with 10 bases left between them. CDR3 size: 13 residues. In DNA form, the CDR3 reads TGTGCCAGCAGCCAGGGCCTTAACAATGAGCAGTTCTTC. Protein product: CASSQGLNNEQFF.

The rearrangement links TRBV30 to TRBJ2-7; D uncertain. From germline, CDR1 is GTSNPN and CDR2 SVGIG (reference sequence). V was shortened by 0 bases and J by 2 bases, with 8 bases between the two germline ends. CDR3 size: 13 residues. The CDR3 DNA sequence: TGTGCCTGGAGTGTAGATAGGCCCTACGAGCAGTACTTC. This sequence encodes CAWSVDRPYEQYF.

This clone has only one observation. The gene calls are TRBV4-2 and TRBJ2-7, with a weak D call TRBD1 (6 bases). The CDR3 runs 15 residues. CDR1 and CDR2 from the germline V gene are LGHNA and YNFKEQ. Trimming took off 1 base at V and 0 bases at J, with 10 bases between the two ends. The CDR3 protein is CASSQARDTSYEQYF. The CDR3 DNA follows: TGTGCCAGCAGCCAAGCGAGGGACACCTCCTACGAGCAGTACTTC.

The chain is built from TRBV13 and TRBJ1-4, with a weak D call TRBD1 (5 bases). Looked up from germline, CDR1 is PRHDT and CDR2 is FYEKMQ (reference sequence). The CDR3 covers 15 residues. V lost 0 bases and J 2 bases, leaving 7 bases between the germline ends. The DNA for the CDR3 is TGTGCCAGCAGCTTAGGCAGGGTGACTAATGAAAAACTGTTTTTT. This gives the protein CASSLGRVTNEKLFF.

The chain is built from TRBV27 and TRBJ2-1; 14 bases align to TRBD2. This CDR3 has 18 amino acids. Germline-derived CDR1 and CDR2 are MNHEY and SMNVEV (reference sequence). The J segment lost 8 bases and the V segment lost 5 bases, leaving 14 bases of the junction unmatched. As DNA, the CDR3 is TGTGCCAGCAGTCCCCTTCAATCGACTAGCGGGAGGGGTGATGAGCAGTTCTTC. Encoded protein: CASSPLQSTSGRGDEQFF.

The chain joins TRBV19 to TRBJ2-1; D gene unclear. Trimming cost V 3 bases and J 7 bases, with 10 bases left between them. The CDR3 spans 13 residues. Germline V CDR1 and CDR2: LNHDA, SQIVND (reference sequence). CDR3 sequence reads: CASSIGPINEQFF. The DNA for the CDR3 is TGTGCCAGTAGTATCGGCCCCATAAATGAGCAGTTCTTC.

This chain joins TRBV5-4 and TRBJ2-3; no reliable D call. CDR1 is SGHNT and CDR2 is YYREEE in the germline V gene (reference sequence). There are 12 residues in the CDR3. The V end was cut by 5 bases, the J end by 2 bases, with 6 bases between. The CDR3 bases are TGTGCCAGCAGTTCAACCACAGATACGCAGTATTTT. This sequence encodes CASSSTTDTQYF. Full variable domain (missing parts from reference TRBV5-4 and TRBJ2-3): ETGVTQSPTHLIKTRGQQVTLRCSSQSGHNTVSWYQQALGQGPQFIFQYYREEENGRGNFPPRFSGLQFPNYSSELNVNALELDDSALYLCASSSTTDTQYFGPGTRLTVL.

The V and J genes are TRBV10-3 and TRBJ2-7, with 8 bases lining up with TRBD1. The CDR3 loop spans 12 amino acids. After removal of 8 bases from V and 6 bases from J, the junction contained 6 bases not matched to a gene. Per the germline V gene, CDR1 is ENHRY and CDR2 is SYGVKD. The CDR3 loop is CAIQTGVGEQYF. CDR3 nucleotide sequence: TGTGCCATCCAGACAGGGGTCGGCGAGCAGTACTTC.

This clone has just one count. The CDR3 region is CASSQAGTSVPETQYF. In DNA, the CDR3 is TGCGCCAGCAGCCAAGCGGGGACTAGCGTGCCAGAGACCCAGTACTTC. The V gene is TRBV4-1, the J gene TRBJ2-5; 10 nucleotides line up with TRBD2. CDR3 length: 16 residues. Germline V gene sequence: CDR1 MGHRA, CDR2 YSYEKL. V lost 1 base to trimming and J lost 4 bases; unmatched junction nucleotides: 6.

CDR3 amino acids: CASSFNPSENTGELFF. As DNA, the CDR3 is TGTGCCAGCAGTTTTAACCCTAGCGAGAACACCGGGGAGCTGTTTTTT. This chain connects TRBV28 to TRBJ2-2, with D possibly being TRBD2 (6 bases). The germline V gene has CDR1 MDHEN and CDR2 SYDVKM. The CDR3 is made up of 16 amino acids. Trimming removed 3 bases from V and 1 base from J, with 12 bases in between.

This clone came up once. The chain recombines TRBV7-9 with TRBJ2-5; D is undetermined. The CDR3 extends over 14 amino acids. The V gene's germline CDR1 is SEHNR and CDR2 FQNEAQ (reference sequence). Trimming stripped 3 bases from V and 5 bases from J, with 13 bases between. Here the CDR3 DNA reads TGTGCCAGCAGCTTCTTAAAGGGAACGGAGACCCAGTACTTC. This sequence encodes CASSFLKGTETQYF.

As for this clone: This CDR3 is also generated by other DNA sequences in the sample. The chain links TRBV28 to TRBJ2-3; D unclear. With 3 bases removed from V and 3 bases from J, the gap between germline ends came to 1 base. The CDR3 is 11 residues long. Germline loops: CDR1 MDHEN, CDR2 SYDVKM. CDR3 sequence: CASSFTDTQYF. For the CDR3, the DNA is TGTGCCAGCAGTTTTACAGATACGCAGTATTTT.

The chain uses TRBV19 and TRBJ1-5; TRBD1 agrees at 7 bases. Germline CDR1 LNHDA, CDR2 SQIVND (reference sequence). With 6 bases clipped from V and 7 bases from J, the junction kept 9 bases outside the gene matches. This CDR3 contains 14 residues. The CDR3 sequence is CASSKSTGRQPQHF. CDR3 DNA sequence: TGTGCCAGTAGCAAATCGACAGGGCGACAGCCCCAGCATTTT.

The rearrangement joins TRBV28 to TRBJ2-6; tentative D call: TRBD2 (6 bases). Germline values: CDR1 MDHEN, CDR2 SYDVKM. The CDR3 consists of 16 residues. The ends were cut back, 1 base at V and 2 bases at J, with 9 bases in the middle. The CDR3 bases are TGTGCCAGCAGTTTATTCGGGGGACCTGGGGCCAACGTCCTGACTTTC. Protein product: CASSLFGGPGANVLTF.

This CDR3 is CSVDLTGNYGYTF. CDR3 nucleotides: TGCAGCGTTGACCTGACAGGCAACTATGGCTACACCTTC. The V gene is TRBV29-1, the J gene TRBJ1-2, with a weak D call TRBD1 (6 bases). V lost 3 bases and J lost 2, with 10 bases in between. Looked up from germline, CDR1 is SQVTM and CDR2 is ANQGSEA. CDR3 length: 13 residues. Full variable domain (remainder filled in from reference TRBV29-1 and TRBJ1-2): SAVISQKPSRDICQRGTSLTIQCQVDSQVTMMFWYRQQPGQSLTLIATANQGSEATYESGFVIDKFPISRPNLTFSTLTVSNMSPEDSSIYLCSVDLTGNYGYTFGSGTRLTVV.

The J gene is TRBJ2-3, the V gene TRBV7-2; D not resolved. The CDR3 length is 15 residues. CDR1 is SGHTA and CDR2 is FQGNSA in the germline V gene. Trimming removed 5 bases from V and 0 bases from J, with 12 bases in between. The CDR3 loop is CASSPSTGSTDTQYF. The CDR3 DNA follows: TGTGCCAGCAGCCCTTCGACGGGTAGCACAGATACGCAGTATTTT.

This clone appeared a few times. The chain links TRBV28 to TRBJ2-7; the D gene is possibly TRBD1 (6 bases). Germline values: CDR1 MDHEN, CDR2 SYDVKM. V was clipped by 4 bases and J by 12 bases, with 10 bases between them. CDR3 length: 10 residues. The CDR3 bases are TGTGCCAGCAGTTCCGGGACATCGTACTTC. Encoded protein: CASSSGTSYF.

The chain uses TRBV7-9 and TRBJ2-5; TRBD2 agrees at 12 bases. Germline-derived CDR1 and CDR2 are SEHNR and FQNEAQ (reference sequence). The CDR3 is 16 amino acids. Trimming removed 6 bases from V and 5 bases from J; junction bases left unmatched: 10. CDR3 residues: CASRPPSGRAGETQYF. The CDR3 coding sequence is TGTGCCAGCAGACCTCCTAGCGGGAGGGCCGGGGAGACCCAGTACTTC.

CDR3 loop: CASSLGLGTRVYEQYF. The DNA of the CDR3 is TGTGCCAGCAGCTTAGGGCTGGGCACCAGGGTCTACGAGCAGTACTTC. The chain joins TRBV11-2 to TRBJ2-7, with D tentatively TRBD1 (5 bases). The CDR3 is 16 residues long. Between the trimmed V and J ends, which lost 1 base and 3 bases, there was a span of 16 bases. Germline assignment: CDR1 SGHAT and CDR2 FQNNGV.

CDR3 loop: CASSPAARRSGENIQYF. The CDR3 DNA reads TGTGCCAGCAGCCCGGCCGCCCGGCGTAGCGGGGAAAACATTCAGTACTTC. The chain recombines TRBV7-8 with TRBJ2-4, with 8 positions matching TRBD2. Germline CDR1 is SGHVS and CDR2 is FQNEAQ. Germline trimming cut 5 bases from V and 5 bases from J; bases unmatched to any gene: 14. This CDR3 is built from 17 residues.

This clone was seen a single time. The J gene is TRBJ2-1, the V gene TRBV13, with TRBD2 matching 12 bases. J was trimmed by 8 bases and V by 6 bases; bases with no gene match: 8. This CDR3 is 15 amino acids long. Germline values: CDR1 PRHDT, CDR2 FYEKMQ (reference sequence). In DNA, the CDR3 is TGTGCCAGCAGACCGACTAGCGGGAGCTTGGATGAGCAGTTCTTC. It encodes CASRPTSGSLDEQFF.

The CDR3 bases are TGTGCCAGCACTGGATACACTGAAGCTTTCTTT. It encodes CASTGYTEAFF. The J gene is TRBJ1-1, the V gene TRBV27, with unresolved D. Germline loops: CDR1 MNHEY, CDR2 SMNVEV (reference sequence). V was pared by 7 bases and J by 3 bases, with 6 bases between. The CDR3 has 11 residues.

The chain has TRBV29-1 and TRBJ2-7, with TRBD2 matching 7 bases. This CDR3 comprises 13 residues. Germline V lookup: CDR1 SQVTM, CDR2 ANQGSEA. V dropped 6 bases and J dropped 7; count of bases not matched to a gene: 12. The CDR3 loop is CSVISSGQWEQYF. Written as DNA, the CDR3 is TGCAGCGTGATCTCTAGCGGCCAGTGGGAGCAGTACTTC.

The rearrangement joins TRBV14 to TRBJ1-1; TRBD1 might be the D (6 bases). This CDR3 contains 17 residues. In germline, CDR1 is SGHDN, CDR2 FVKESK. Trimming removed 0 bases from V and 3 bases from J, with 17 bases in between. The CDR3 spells CASSQDPHREVYTEAFF. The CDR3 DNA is TGTGCCAGCAGCCAAGATCCCCACAGGGAGGTGTACACTGAAGCTTTCTTT.

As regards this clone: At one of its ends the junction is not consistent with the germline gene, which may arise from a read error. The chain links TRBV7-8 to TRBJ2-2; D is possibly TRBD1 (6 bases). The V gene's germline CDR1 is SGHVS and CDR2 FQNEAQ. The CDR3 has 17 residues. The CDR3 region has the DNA TGTGCCAGCAGTTCTTCCAGGGGAATCTGGAACGCCGGGGAGCTGTTTTTT. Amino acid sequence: CASSSSRGIWNAGELFF.

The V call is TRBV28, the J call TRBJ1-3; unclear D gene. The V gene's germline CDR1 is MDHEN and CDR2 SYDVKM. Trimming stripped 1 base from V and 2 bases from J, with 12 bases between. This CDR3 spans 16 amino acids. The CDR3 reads CASSLLQVSPGNTIYF. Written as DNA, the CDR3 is TGTGCCAGCAGTTTATTACAAGTATCTCCTGGAAACACCATATATTTT.

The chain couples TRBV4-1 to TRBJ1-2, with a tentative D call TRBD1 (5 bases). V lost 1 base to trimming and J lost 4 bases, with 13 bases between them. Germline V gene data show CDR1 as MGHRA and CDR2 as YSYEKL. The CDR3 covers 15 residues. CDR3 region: CASSQAPGLGYGYTF. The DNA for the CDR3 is TGCGCCAGCAGCCAAGCCCCGGGACTGGGCTATGGCTACACCTTC.

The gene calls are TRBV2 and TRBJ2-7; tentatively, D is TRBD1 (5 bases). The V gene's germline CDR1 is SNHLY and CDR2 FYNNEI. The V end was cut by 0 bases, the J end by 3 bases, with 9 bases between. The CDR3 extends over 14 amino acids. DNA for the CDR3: TGTGCCAGCAGTGAAGCGATCGGACACTACGAGCAGTACTTC. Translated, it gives CASSEAIGHYEQYF.

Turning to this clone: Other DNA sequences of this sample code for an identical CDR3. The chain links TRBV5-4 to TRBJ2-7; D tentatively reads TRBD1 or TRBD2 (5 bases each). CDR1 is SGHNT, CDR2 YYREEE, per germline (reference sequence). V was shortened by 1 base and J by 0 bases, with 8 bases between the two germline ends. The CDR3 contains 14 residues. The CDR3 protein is CASSLYGGSYEQYF. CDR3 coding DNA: TGTGCCAGCAGCTTGTATGGGGGCTCCTACGAGCAGTACTTC.

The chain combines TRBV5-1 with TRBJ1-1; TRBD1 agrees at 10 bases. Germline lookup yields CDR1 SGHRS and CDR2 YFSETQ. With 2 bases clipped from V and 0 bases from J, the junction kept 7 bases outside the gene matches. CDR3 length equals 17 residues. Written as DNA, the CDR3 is TGCGCCAGCAGCTTTGGGGACAGGGGTTTTATGAACACTGAAGCTTTCTTT. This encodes CASSFGDRGFMNTEAFF.

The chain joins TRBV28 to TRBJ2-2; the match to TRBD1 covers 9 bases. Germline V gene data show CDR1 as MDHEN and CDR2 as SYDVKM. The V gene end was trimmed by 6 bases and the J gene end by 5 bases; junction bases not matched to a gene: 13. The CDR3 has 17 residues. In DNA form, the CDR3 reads TGTGCCAGCAGCCCCCAACCCGACAGGGGGGTTACCGGGGAGCTGTTTTTT. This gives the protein CASSPQPDRGVTGELFF.